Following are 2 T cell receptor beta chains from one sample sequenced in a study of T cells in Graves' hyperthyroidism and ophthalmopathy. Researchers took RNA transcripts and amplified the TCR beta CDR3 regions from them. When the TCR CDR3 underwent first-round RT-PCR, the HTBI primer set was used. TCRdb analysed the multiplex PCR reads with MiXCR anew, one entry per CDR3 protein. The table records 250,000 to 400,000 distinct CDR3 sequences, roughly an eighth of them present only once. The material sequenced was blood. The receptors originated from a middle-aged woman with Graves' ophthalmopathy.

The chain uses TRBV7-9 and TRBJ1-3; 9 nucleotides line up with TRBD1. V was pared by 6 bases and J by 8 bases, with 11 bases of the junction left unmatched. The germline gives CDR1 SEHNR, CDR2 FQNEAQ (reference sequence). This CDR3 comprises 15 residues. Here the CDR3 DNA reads TGTGCCAGCAGTTCAAAGGGACAGGGTGGCCACACCATATATTTT. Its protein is CASSSKGQGGHTIYF.

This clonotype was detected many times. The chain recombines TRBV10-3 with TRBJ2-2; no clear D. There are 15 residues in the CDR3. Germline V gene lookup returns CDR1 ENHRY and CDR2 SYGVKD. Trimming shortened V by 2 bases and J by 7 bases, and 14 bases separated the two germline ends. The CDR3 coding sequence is TGTGCCATCAGTGAGCCGCTAGGATCCGGCGGGGAGCTGTTTTTT. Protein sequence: CAISEPLGSGGELFF.